This TCR beta chain is drawn from a study of OX40 agonist ivuxolimab in advanced cancers. Sequenced by immunoSEQ multiplex PCR; TCRdb stores in-frame clones only, minus some. The table lists 30,000 to 45,000 clones, around 90% of them singletons. This clone was counted a few times. Its antigen is unknown. Study-level findings and limits: The authors also found low normalized T-cell clonal expansion in some nonresponders. The study observed clonal expansion of CD4+ and CD8+ blood T cells by week 6 at 0.1 to 3.0 mg/kg.

V dropped 6 bases and J dropped 7; count of bases not matched to a gene: 11. The CDR3 totals 14 residues. CDR1 and CDR2 (germline): SGHVS, FNYEAQ. The receptor's source is an adult with an advanced solid tumor such as melanoma, head and neck, liver or kidney cancer. The chain links TRBV7-6 to TRBJ2-7, with 8 positions matching TRBD1. The starting material was CD4+ or CD8+ T cells sorted from blood, obtained in a trial of the OX40 agonist ivuxolimab. The DNA of the CDR3 is TGTGCCAGCAGTCCAAGCCGGACAGGGACGGAGCAGTACTTC. This translates into CASSPSRTGTEQYF.